The T cell receptor (beta chain) under discussion was sequenced for a study of prognosis after radiotherapy for stage I lung cancer. At the level of the study: The patient group consisted of more than ten men and over five women whose ages spanned roughly 50 to 90, median 74.5 years. Stereotactic body radiotherapy was given without concurrent therapy, and no patient received both at once.

Genomic DNA served as the source from which two-round multiplex PCR generated TCR beta CDR3 amplicons. Primers were specific to each TRBV and TRBJ gene in first-round PCR. MiXCR, run by TCRdb on the multiplex PCR reads, gives a single entry per CDR3 protein. The repertoire holds 59,000 or so distinct CDR3 sequences, with about 26% as singletons. There were 5 to 7.5 milliliters of peripheral blood drawn at each of two time points. Germline V lookup: CDR1 PRHDT, CDR2 FYEKMQ (reference sequence). Trimming took 7 bases from V and 2 from J; bases not matched to a gene: 9. The CDR3 contains 15 residues. At least ten counts were recorded for this clonotype.

This sequence was found in a donor at least 50 years old with non-small cell lung cancer. Here the sequenced sample was PBMCs, taken before or after stereotactic body radiation therapy (not recorded which). The rearrangement joins TRBV13 to TRBJ1-2, with TRBD1 matching 8 bases. The CDR3, as DNA: TGTGCCAGCATACCCAGGGACAGGATAAACTATGGCTACACCTTC. Protein product: CASIPRDRINYGYTF.